The text below deals with one TCR beta chain. A quantity of about 0.5 to 1 ug RNA underwent reverse transcription using random hexamers. Multiplex immunoSEQ PCR targeted 54 Vbeta and 13 Jbeta TCR beta segments. TCRdb re-called the immunoSEQ multiplex PCR reads through MiXCR, storing one row per CDR3 protein. The sample has roughly 250,000 distinct CDR3 sequences, about 95% seen once. The source of the sample is a study of CD8 T cells in Susac syndrome. Study-wide context: Patients with Susac syndrome were therapy-naive, on corticosteroids, or on intravenous immunoglobulin alone at the time that blood was drawn.

This CDR3 contains 15 residues. With 6 bases clipped from V and 7 bases from J, the junction kept 10 bases outside the gene matches. From germline, CDR1 is LNHDA and CDR2 SQIVND (reference sequence). Sequencing used CD4+ T cells from PBMCs. This chain links TRBV19 with TRBJ2-2; 8 positions agree with TRBD1. The origin of this receptor is a human donor with Susac syndrome. Written as DNA, the CDR3 is TGTGCCAGTAGATCCCTGGGACAGGACTTCGGGGAGCTGTTTTTT. Its translation: CASRSLGQDFGELFF.